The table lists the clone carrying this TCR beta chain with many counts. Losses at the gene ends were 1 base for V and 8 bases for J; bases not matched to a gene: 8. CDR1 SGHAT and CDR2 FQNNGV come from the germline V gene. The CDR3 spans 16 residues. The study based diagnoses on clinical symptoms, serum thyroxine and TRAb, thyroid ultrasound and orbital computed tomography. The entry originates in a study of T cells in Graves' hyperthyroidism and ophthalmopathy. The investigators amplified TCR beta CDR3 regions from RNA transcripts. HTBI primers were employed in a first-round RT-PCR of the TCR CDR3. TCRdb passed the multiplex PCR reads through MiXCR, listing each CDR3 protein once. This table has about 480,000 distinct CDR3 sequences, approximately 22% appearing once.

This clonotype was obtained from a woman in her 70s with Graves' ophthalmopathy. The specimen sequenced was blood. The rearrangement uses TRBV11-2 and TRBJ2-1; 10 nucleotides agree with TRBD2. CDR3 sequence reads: CASSLALAGNTDEQFF. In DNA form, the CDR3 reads TGTGCCAGCAGCTTAGCACTAGCGGGAAACACCGATGAGCAGTTCTTC.